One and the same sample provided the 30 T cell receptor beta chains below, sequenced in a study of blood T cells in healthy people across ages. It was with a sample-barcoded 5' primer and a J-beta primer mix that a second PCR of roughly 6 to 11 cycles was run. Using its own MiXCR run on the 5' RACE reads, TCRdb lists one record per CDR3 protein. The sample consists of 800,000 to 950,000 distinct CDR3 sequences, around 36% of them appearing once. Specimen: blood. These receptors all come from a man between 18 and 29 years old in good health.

CDR3 in DNA: TGCGCCAGCAGCTGGGACAGGGTGGAGACCCAGTACTTC. As protein: CASSWDRVETQYF. This sequence joins TRBV5-1 and TRBJ2-5, with 9 bases aligning to TRBD1. Looked up from germline, CDR1 is SGHRS and CDR2 is YFSETQ. This CDR3 comprises 13 residues. V trimming: 3 bases; J trimming: 5 bases; junction bases outside the gene matches: 2.

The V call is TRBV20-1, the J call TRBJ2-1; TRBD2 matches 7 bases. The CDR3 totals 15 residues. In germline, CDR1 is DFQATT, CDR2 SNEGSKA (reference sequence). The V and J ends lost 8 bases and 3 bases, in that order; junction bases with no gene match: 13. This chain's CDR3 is CSTRPGEGHYNEQFF. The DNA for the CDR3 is TGCAGTACTCGGCCCGGGGAGGGCCACTACAATGAGCAGTTCTTC.

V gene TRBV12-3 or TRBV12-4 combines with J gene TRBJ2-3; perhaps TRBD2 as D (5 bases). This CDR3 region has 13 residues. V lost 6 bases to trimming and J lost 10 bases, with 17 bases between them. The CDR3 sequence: CASSWMRADAQYF. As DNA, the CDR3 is TGTGCCAGCAGCTGGATGAGGGCGGATGCGCAGTATTTT.

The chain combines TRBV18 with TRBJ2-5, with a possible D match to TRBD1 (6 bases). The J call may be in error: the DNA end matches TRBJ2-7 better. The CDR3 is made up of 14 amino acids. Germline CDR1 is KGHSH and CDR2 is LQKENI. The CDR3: CASSPVAGEYEQYF. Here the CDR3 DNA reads TGTGCCAGCTCACCGGTCGCAGGGGAGTACGAGCAGTACTTC.

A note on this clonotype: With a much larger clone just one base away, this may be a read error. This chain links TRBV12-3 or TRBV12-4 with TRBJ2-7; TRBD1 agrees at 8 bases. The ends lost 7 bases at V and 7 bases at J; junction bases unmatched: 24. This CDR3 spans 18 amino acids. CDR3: CASTHFPLGTGSYNEQYF. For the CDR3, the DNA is TGTGCCAGCACCCATTTCCCCCTCGGGACAGGCTCCTACAATGAGCAGTACTTC.

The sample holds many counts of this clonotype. CDR3 in amino acids: CASSLRYDNQPQHF. CDR3 in DNA: TGTGCCAGCAGTCTAAGATATGACAATCAGCCCCAGCATTTT. This chain links TRBV12-3 or TRBV12-4 with TRBJ1-5, with D hard to call. The CDR3 runs to 14 residues. V shed 5 bases and J shed 3 bases, with 11 bases lying between them.

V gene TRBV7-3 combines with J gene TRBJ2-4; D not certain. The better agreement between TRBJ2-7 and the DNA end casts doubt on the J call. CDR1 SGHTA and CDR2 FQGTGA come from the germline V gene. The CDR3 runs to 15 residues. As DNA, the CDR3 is TGTGCCAGCAGCTTCCGGGCCACCACTACCTACGAGCAGTACTTC. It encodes CASSFRATTTYEQYF.

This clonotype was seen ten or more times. Written as DNA, the CDR3 is TGCGCCAGCAGCCAAGTTCGGGCGGGAGAGACCCAGTACTTC. Translation: CASSQVRAGETQYF. The chain links TRBV4-1 to TRBJ2-5; a weak D match, TRBD2 (5 bases). CDR1 is MGHRA and CDR2 is YSYEKL in the germline V gene. CDR3 length: 14 residues. V lost 1 base and J lost 4, with 10 bases in between.

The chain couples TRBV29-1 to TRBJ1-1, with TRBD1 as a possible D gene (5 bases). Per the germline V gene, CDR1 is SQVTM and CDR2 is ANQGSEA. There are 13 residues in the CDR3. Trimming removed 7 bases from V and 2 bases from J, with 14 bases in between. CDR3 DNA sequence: TGCAGCGGTTCGTGGGGCAGAAACACTGAAGCTTTCTTT. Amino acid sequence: CSGSWGRNTEAFF.

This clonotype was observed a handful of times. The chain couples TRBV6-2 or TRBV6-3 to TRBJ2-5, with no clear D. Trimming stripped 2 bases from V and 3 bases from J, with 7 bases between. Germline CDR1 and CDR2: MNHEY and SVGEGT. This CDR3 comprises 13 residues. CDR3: CASSYRVEETQYF. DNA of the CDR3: TGTGCCAGCAGTTACAGAGTGGAAGAGACCCAGTACTTC.

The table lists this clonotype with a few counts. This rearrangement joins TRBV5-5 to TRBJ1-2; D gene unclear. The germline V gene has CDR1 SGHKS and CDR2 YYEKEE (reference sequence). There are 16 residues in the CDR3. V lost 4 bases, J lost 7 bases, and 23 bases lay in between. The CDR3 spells CASSAASAYQGGGYTF. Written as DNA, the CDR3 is TGTGCCAGCAGCGCTGCAAGTGCTTACCAAGGCGGTGGCTACACCTTC.

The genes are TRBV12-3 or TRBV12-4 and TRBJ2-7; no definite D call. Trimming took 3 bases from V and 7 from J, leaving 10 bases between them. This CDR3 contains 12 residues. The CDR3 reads CASSFYGDEQYF. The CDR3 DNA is TGTGCCAGCAGTTTTTATGGGGATGAGCAGTACTTC.

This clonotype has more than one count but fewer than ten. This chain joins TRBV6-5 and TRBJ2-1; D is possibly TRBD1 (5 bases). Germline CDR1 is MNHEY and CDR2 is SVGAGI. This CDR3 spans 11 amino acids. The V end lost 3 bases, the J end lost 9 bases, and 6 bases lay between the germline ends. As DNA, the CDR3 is TGTGCCAGCAGTTATAGGGGTGAGCAGTTCTTC. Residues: CASSYRGEQFF.

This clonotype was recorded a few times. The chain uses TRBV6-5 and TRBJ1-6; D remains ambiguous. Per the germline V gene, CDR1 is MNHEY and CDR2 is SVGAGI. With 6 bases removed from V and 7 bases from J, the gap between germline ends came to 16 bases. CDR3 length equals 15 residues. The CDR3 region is CASSTFEAGNSPLHF. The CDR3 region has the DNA TGTGCCAGCAGCACCTTCGAGGCGGGGAATTCACCCCTCCACTTT.

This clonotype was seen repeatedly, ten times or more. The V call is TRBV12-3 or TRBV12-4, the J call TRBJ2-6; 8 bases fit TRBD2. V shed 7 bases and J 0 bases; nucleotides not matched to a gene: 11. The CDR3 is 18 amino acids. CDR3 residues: CASTNPRGLDSGANVLTF. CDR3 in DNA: TGTGCCAGCACCAACCCCCGGGGACTAGACTCTGGGGCCAACGTCCTGACTTTC.

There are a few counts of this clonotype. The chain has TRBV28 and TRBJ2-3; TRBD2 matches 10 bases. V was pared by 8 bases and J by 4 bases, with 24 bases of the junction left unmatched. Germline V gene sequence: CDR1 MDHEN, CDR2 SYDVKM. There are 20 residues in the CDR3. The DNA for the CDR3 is TGTGCCAGCTCCCCTTTCTATAAGGTGACTAGCGGGTTGTCGTCAGATACGCAGTATTTT. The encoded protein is CASSPFYKVTSGLSSDTQYF. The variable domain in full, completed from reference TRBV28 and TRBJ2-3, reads DVKVTQSSRYLVKRTGEKVFLECVQDMDHENMFWYRQDPGLGLRLIYFSYDVKMKEKGDIPEGYSVSREKKERFSLILESASTNQTSMYLCASSPFYKVTSGLSSDTQYFGPGTRLTVL.

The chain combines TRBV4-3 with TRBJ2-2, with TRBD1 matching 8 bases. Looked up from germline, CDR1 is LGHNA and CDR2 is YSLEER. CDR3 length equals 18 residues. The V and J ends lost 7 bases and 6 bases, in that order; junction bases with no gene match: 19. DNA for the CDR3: TGCGCCAGCATTTCCCCTAACAGGGGGTTATTAAGGTCCGGGGAGCTGTTTTTT. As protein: CASISPNRGLLRSGELFF.

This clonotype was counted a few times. The CDR3 region is CASSRRDSNEQFF. For the CDR3, the DNA is TGTGCCAGCAGTCGCCGGGACAGCAATGAGCAGTTCTTC. The chain is built from TRBV27 and TRBJ2-1; 7 bases line up with TRBD1. The ends lost 5 bases at V and 6 bases at J; junction bases unmatched: 4. This CDR3 region has 13 residues. Per germline, CDR1 MNHEY and CDR2 SMNVEV (reference sequence).

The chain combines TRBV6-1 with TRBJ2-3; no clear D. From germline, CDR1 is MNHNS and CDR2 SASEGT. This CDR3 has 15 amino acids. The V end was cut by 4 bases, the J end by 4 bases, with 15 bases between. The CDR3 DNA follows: TGTGCCAGCAGTGTGGGCCCGATTGCGCCAGATACGCAGTATTTT. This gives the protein CASSVGPIAPDTQYF.

The CDR3 here is CASGLVHAGGWETQYF. In DNA form, the CDR3 reads TGTGCTAGTGGTTTGGTACACGCGGGGGGCTGGGAGACCCAGTACTTC. This chain joins TRBV12-5 and TRBJ2-5; TRBD2 agrees at 8 bases. The CDR3 extends over 16 amino acids. Trimming cost V 0 bases and J 5 bases; bases outside gene matches: 8. The germline CDR1 and CDR2 sequences are LGHNT and FRNRAP.

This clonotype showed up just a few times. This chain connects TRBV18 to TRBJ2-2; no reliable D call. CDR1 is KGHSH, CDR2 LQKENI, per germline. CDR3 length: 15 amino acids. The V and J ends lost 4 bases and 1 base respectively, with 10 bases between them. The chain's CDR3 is CASSLFGQNTGELFF. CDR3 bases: TGTGCCAGCTCACTGTTCGGGCAGAACACCGGGGAGCTGTTTTTT.

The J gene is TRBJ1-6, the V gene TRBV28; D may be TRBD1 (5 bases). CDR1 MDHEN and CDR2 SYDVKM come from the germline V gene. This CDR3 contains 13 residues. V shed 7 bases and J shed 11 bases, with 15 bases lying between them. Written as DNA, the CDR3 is TGTGCCAGCAACACGGTAGGGGTTCCACCCCTCCACTTT. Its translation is CASNTVGVPPLHF. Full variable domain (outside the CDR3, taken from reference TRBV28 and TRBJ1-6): DVKVTQSSRYLVKRTGEKVFLECVQDMDHENMFWYRQDPGLGLRLIYFSYDVKMKEKGDIPEGYSVSREKKERFSLILESASTNQTSMYLCASNTVGVPPLHFGNGTRLTVT.

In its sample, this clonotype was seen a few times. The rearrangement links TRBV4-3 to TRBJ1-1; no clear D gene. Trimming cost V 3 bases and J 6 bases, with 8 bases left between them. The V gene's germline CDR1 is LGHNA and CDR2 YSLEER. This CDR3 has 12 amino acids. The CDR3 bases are TGCGCCAGCAGCCAGGCAAGGTCTGAAGCTTTCTTT. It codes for CASSQARSEAFF.

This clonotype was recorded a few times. CDR3 sequence (DNA): TGTGCCAGCACCCCAAGACGGGTCAGTGACAATGAGCAGTTCTTC. It yields the protein CASTPRRVSDNEQFF. The rearrangement joins TRBV14 to TRBJ2-1; D is ambiguous. This CDR3 comprises 15 residues. The germline V and J ends were trimmed by 7 bases and 5 bases, with 18 bases remaining between them. Germline CDR1 reads SGHDN; CDR2 reads FVKESK.

The CDR3 DNA is TGTGCCAGCAGCTTTAAGTTCCAAGAGACCCAGTACTTC. This translates into CASSFKFQETQYF. The gene calls are TRBV7-2 and TRBJ2-5; D uncertain. Per germline, CDR1 SGHTA and CDR2 FQGNSA. The CDR3 is 13 amino acids. V was cut by 3 bases and J by 1 base, with 6 bases left in between. Filled out from reference TRBV7-2 and TRBJ2-5, the complete variable domain reads GAGVSQSPSNKVTEKGKDVELRCDPISGHTALYWYRQSLGQGLEFLIYFQGNSAPDKSGLPSDRFSAERTGGSVSTLTIQRTQQEDSAVYLCASSFKFQETQYFGPGTRLLVL.

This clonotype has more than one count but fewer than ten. This chain's CDR3 is CASRQEPDANYGYTF. In nucleotides, the CDR3 is TGCGCCAGCAGACAAGAACCAGACGCTAACTATGGCTACACCTTC. This sequence joins TRBV5-1 and TRBJ1-2; D gene unclear. Germline V gene lookup returns CDR1 SGHRS and CDR2 YFSETQ. With 5 bases removed from V and 0 bases from J, the gap between germline ends came to 14 bases. CDR3 length: 15 amino acids. The complete variable domain, with remaining parts taken from reference TRBV5-1 and TRBJ1-2, reads KAGVTQTPRYLIKTRGQQVTLSCSPISGHRSVSWYQQTPGQGLQFLFEYFSETQRNKGNFPGRFSGRQFSNSRSEMNVSTLELGDSALYLCASRQEPDANYGYTFGSGTRLTVV.

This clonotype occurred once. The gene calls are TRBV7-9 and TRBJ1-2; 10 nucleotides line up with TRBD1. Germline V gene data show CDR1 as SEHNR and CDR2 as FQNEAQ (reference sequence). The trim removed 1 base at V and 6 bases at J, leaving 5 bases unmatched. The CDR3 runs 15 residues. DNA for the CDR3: TGTGCCAGCAGCTTAGACGCTGGGACAGGGGATGGCTACACCTTC. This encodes CASSLDAGTGDGYTF.

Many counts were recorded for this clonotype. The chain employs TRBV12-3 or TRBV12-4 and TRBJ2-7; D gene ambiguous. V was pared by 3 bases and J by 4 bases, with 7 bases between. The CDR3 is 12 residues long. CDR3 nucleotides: TGTGCCAGCAGTTTTTTCCTGTACGAGCAGTACTTC. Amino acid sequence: CASSFFLYEQYF.

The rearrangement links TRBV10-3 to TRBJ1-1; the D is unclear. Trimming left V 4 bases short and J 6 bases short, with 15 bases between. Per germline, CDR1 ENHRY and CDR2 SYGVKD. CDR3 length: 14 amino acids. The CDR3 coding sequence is TGTGCCATCAGTGGCACGAGTATGGGTCCTGAAGCTTTCTTT. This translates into CAISGTSMGPEAFF.

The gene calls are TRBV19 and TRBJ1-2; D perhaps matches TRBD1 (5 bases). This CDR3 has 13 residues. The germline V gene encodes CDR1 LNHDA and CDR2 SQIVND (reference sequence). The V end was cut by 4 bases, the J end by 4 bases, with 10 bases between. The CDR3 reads CASSREGTYGYTF. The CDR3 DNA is TGTGCCAGTAGTAGGGAGGGGACCTATGGCTACACCTTC.